The sequence of this T cell receptor beta chain was determined in a study of identical twins (dated by TCRdb to between 2015 and 2016). At the level of the whole study: TCR alpha and beta repertoires from monozygotic twins, unrelated adults of various ages and cord blood were deep-sequenced to test whether fetal clonotypes persist. To rule out contamination, replicate twin experiments were performed at different times with different library preparation protocols.

In regard to this clonotype: This clone's antigen is unknown. Base qualities are not at hand, and no much larger clone is one base apart.

Trimming accounts for 6 bases at V and 10 bases at J, while the number of junction bases matched to no gene is 1. The germline V gene supplies CDR1 SNHLY and CDR2 FYNNEI. The CDR3 measures 13 amino acids from cysteine to phenylalanine. Only the CDR3 DNA is retained, 39 bases long and in frame from the first base. Only healthy Caucasian donors were included. The twin cohort comprised three pairs of female monozygotic twins, all aged roughly 18 to 30 years. Positive isolation kits from Invitrogen were used to isolate CD4+ and CD8+ T cell populations. The study at large found these results: Compared with coincidental sharing between unrelated individuals, out-of-frame TCR alpha sequences shared between twins showed an excess of sequences with low generation probability. Invariant T cells such as MAIT and iNKT could partly confound zero-insertion analyses, though diverse VJ usage argued against this for most clonotypes. Fewer insertions were carried by abundant cord blood beta clonotypes, a similar but weaker trend appeared in young adult naive repertoires, and no such trend appeared in memory repertoires. Conclusions relied on cross-sectional statistical analysis, since the same donors could not be followed over many years. In beta out-of-frame sequences, excess twin sharing was weaker, because having fewer shared sequences lowered the signal-to-noise ratio. In monozygotic twins, out-of-frame TCR alpha sharing was systematically underestimated by recombination models, although the models agreed with sharing between unrelated individuals.

The library relied on 5' RACE. TCRdb records Illumina HiSeq 2000 as the sequencer. A universal primer binding site was added through template switching, and the final cDNA carried a unique molecular identifier so that TCR cDNA molecules could be counted accurately. Specific primers in the conserved constant-segment region were used to synthesize first-strand cDNA for the TCR alpha and beta chains. To control for contamination, every cDNA library was double barcoded, receiving both a SMART-Mk sample barcode and Illumina barcodes. TruSeq adapter sequences and Illumina sample barcodes were added in two successive PCR steps. The Illumina HiSeq platform was used with custom primers to sequence TCR alpha and beta cDNA libraries. As for the authors' bioinformatics: Raw reads were processed with MiGEC to extract unique molecular identifiers, and MiXCR was used to determine CDR3 positions. Recombination models were inferred per individual with the repgenHMM and IGoR tools using an EM algorithm. Shared clonotypes were analyzed with the tcR package in R, and sharing was normalized by the product of cloneset sizes. To study raw recombination without the effects of thymic and clonal selection, out-of-frame nonproductive sequences were analyzed. Through fastp at Q25 and MiXCR, TCRdb rebuilt clones from the public reads, retaining in-frame beta chains. Entries are consolidated by CDR3 protein sequence, retaining the most common genes and DNA. The V and J calls shown here were made by TCRdb, not taken from the authors' results. The sample yields around 530,000 distinct CDR3 sequences; 15% were counted once. Roughly 0.46% of the sample goes to the ten largest clones.

Another study also made use of these data, one on yellow fever vaccine responses in identical twins. The second investigation adds: According to the authors, in identical twins the way T cells responded to vaccination appeared partly convergent and partly personalized. In the study, vaccine-responding T cell clones were precisely tracked in identical twins.

The source is a woman aged 18-29 years in good health. Material: CD4+ T cells sorted from blood. Recombination connected TRBV2 to TRBJ2-1, and 15 bases in between align with TRBD2. Here the CDR3 is given as CASRGTSGREQFF. The nucleotide sequence reads TGTGCCAGCAGAGGGACTAGCGGGAGGGAGCAGTTCTTC.